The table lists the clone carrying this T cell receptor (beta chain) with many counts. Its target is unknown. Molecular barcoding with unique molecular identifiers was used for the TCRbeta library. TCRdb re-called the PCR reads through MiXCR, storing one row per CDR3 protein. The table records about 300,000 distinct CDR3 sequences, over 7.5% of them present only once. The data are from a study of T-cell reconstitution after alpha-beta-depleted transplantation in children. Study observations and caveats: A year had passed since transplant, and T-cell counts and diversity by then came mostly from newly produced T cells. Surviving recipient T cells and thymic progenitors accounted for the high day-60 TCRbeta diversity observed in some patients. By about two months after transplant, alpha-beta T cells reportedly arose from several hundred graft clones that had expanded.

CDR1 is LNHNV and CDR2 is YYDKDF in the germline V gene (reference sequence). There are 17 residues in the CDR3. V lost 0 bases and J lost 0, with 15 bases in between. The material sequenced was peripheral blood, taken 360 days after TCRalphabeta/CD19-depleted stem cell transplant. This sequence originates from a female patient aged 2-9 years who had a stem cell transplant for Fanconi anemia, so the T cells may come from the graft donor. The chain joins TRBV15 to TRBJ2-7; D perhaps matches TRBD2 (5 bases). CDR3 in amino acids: CATSRDRGASVSYEQYF. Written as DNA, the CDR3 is TGTGCCACCAGCAGAGATCGGGGTGCGTCAGTCTCCTACGAGCAGTACTTC.